This T cell receptor (beta chain) was identified in a study of regulatory T cells in long-lasting Graves disease. Study-level points and caveats: The study found TRBV28, TRBJ1-2 and TRBJ2-5 favored in persistent disease.

Stated time point: persistent/refractory GD, antithyroid drugs over 5 years with positive TRAb. RNA from PBMCs was the source of the TCR library. Tubes containing EDTA received 8.5 to 9 milliliters of drawn peripheral blood. CDR1 is LNHDA, CDR2 SQIVND, per germline (reference sequence). This CDR3 has 14 residues. V lost 6 bases and J 4 bases, leaving 16 bases between the germline ends. With respect to this clonotype: Its antigen is not known.

In building TCR beta libraries, iRepertoire HTBI primers were used together with Arm-PCR of CDR3 regions. MiXCR, run by TCRdb on the multiplex PCR reads, gives a single entry per CDR3 protein. The sample records about 310,000 distinct CDR3 sequences, 20% to 25% being singletons. This receptor was taken from a female donor with Graves disease. Sequences were derived from peripheral blood mononuclear cells (PBMCs), sampled when the disease was refractory, from a patient treated with antithyroid drugs. The rearrangement joins TRBV19 to TRBJ2-7; D uncertain. DNA for the CDR3: TGTGCCAGTAGACCCGCCCCAGATATATACGAGCAGTACTTC. Residues: CASRPAPDIYEQYF.